The 22 T cell receptor beta chains reported below all come from one sample, sequenced in a study of naive and memory T cell subsets. Both TRBC1 and TRBC2 were covered by a beta constant-region primer of two equimolar oligonucleotides. TCRdb called the UMI-ligation and nested PCR reads again in MiXCR, with one record for every CDR3 protein. The repertoire consists of around 40,000 distinct CDR3 sequences, with more than 10% occurring once and the leading ten covering approximately 20%. Material: effector memory CD4+ T cells from blood. Subset of the sample: effector memory, CD45RA- CD27-. All receptors derive from a human donor in good health.

This clonotype was seen only a few times. V usage is TRBV27 and J usage is TRBJ2-1; perhaps TRBD2 as D (7 bases). Germline V gene sequence: CDR1 MNHEY, CDR2 SMNVEV (reference sequence). There are 20 residues in the CDR3. The ends were cut back, 2 bases at V and 4 bases at J, with 27 bases in the middle. CDR3 sequence (DNA): TGTGCCAGCAGTTTAAGGGGGGAACTAGCGCCCTTGGTAGTGTACAATGAGCAGTTCTTC. Translating gives CASSLRGELAPLVVYNEQFF.

This clonotype is categorized as medium-sized. J is TRBJ2-1 and V is TRBV7-3; D is uncertain. Germline assignment: CDR1 SGHTA and CDR2 FQGTGA. The CDR3 is 15 residues long. With 5 bases removed from V and 0 bases from J, the gap between germline ends came to 11 bases. The CDR3 coding sequence is TGTGCCAGCAGCCCTAGTATTAGCTCCTACAATGAGCAGTTCTTC. This sequence encodes CASSPSISSYNEQFF.

This clonotype is categorized as large. This chain links TRBV29-1 with TRBJ1-1, with TRBD1 as a possible D gene (6 bases). The CDR3 is made up of 12 amino acids. Trimming took off 5 bases at V and 3 bases at J, with 10 bases between the two ends. The germline V gene encodes CDR1 SQVTM and CDR2 ANQGSEA. The CDR3 nucleotides are TGCAGCGTTCAGCGGACAGACACTGAAGCTTTCTTT. Translated: CSVQRTDTEAFF.

In this sample, this clonotype turned up a few times. The chain joins TRBV5-1 to TRBJ2-1; weak D call: TRBD2 (6 bases). V was clipped by 0 bases and J by 4 bases, with 17 bases between them. There are 17 residues in the CDR3. CDR1 SGHRS and CDR2 YFSETQ come from the germline V gene. In nucleotides, the CDR3 is TGCGCCAGCAGCTTGGTAGAATTAGGCGGGACTTACAATGAGCAGTTCTTC. Its translation: CASSLVELGGTYNEQFF.

In this sample, this clonotype turned up a few times. The V call is TRBV10-3, the J call TRBJ2-3; 10 nucleotides agree with TRBD2. This CDR3 is built from 17 residues. Trimming took 6 bases from V and 6 from J; bases not matched to a gene: 15. Germline V gives CDR1 ENHRY, CDR2 SYGVKD. The CDR3 DNA sequence: TGTGCCATCAGGGCACACGCTAGCGGGGGAGGTTCCGATACGCAGTATTTT. Encoded protein: CAIRAHASGGGSDTQYF.

The CDR3 sequence: CSALLAGGPTDTQYF. CDR3 sequence (DNA): TGCAGCGCCCTACTAGCGGGAGGGCCCACAGATACGCAGTATTTT. This chain connects TRBV29-1 to TRBJ2-3; 13 bases fit TRBD2. Losses at the gene ends were 7 bases for V and 2 bases for J; bases not matched to a gene: 6. Germline lookup yields CDR1 SQVTM and CDR2 ANQGSEA. The CDR3 spans 15 residues.

This clonotype was recorded at least ten times. The chain is built from TRBV20-1 and TRBJ2-7; tentatively, D is TRBD2 (7 bases). CDR3 length: 12 residues. CDR1 is DFQATT and CDR2 is SNEGSKA in the germline V gene (reference sequence). Trimming left V 7 bases short and J 0 bases short, with 10 bases between. CDR3 region: CSGEGGSYEQYF. The CDR3 DNA is TGCAGTGGGGAGGGGGGCTCCTACGAGCAGTACTTC.

This clonotype appeared many times. The chain employs TRBV6-4 and TRBJ2-1; 8 positions match TRBD2. Losses at the gene ends were 6 bases for V and 5 bases for J; bases not matched to a gene: 9. Germline V lookup: CDR1 MRHNA, CDR2 SNTAGT. The CDR3 spans 15 residues. CDR3 amino acids: CASRRLAQDNNEQFF. The DNA for the CDR3 is TGTGCCAGCAGGCGACTAGCGCAGGATAACAATGAGCAGTTCTTC.

The chain recombines TRBV10-3 with TRBJ2-5; TRBD2 matches at 8 bases. Trimming removed 10 bases from V and 5 bases from J; junction bases left unmatched: 15. The germline CDR1 and CDR2 sequences are ENHRY and SYGVKD. CDR3 length: 15 residues. The CDR3 loop is CATKGQAGASETQYF. CDR3 sequence (DNA): TGTGCCACCAAGGGCCAAGCGGGAGCCTCGGAGACCCAGTACTTC.

The chain couples TRBV4-2 to TRBJ2-7; the D is unclear. In germline, CDR1 is LGHNA, CDR2 YNFKEQ. This CDR3 is 15 amino acids long. V lost 5 bases, J lost 3 bases, and 17 bases lay in between. CDR3 protein: CASSLQEDPLYEQYF. CDR3 nucleotide sequence: TGTGCCAGCAGCTTGCAAGAGGACCCTCTCTACGAGCAGTACTTC.

This clonotype has at least ten counts. The chain links TRBV10-3 to TRBJ2-5; 8 bases match TRBD2. CDR3 length equals 15 residues. The trim removed 9 bases at V and 5 bases at J, leaving 14 bases unmatched. Germline loops: CDR1 ENHRY, CDR2 SYGVKD. The CDR3 is CAMSGTSSGSETQYF. In DNA form, the CDR3 reads TGTGCCATGAGCGGGACTAGTAGCGGTTCGGAGACCCAGTACTTC.

In this sample, this clonotype turned up a few times. This sequence joins TRBV5-6 and TRBJ1-2; no clear D. CDR1 is SGHDT, CDR2 YYEEEE, per germline. V lost 0 bases and J 4 bases, leaving 4 bases between the germline ends. This CDR3 region has 12 residues. The CDR3 reads CASSLETYGYTF. The CDR3 DNA reads as TGTGCCAGCAGCTTGGAAACCTATGGCTACACCTTC.

This clonotype was counted between two and nine times. The V call is TRBV5-1, the J call TRBJ1-6, with 9 bases matching TRBD1. Germline V CDR1 and CDR2: SGHRS, YFSETQ. V lost 3 bases, J lost 10 bases, and 11 bases stayed unmatched. This CDR3 has 16 residues. The CDR3 sequence: CASSWAQQGANSPLHF. CDR3 in DNA: TGCGCCAGCAGCTGGGCCCAACAGGGGGCGAACTCACCCCTCCACTTT.

This clonotype has ten or more counts. The V gene is TRBV18, the J gene TRBJ2-5; possibly TRBD2 for D (6 bases). In germline, CDR1 is KGHSH, CDR2 LQKENI. The germline V and J ends were trimmed by 6 bases and 2 bases, with 7 bases remaining between them. The CDR3 extends over 12 amino acids. This chain's CDR3 is CASSGGQETQYF. CDR3 DNA: TGTGCCAGCTCTGGGGGGCAAGAGACCCAGTACTTC.

The table lists this clonotype with many counts. The chain carries TRBV9 and TRBJ2-7; 8 bases are shared with TRBD2. Trimming took 3 bases from V and 0 from J; bases not matched to a gene: 5. Germline V gives CDR1 SGDLS, CDR2 YYNGEE. The CDR3 loop spans 15 amino acids. For the CDR3, the DNA is TGTGCCAGCAGCGGTAGCGGGGCCTACTCCTACGAGCAGTACTTC. Protein product: CASSGSGAYSYEQYF.

The sample holds many counts of this clonotype. The gene calls are TRBV7-2 and TRBJ2-1; D is ambiguous. The V and J ends lost 8 bases and 7 bases respectively, with 9 bases between them. In germline, CDR1 is SGHTA, CDR2 FQGNSA. This CDR3 contains 11 residues. The CDR3 here is CASGLMNEQFF. The CDR3 nucleotides read TGTGCCAGCGGCCTCATGAATGAGCAGTTCTTC.

The chain has TRBV7-3 and TRBJ2-2, with 10 bases aligning to TRBD1. Trimming cost V 1 base and J 3 bases; bases outside gene matches: 2. Germline V gene data show CDR1 as SGHTA and CDR2 as FQGTGA. The CDR3 covers 16 residues. The CDR3 here is CASSLRGTGDTGELFF. DNA of the CDR3: TGTGCCAGCAGCTTAAGAGGGACAGGGGACACCGGGGAGCTGTTTTTT. The full variable domain, completed using reference TRBV7-3 and TRBJ2-2, is GAGVSQTPSNKVTEKGKYVELRCDPISGHTALYWYRQSLGQGPEFLIYFQGTGAADDSGLPNDRFFAVRPEGSVSTLKIQRTERGDSAVYLCASSLRGTGDTGELFFGEGSRLTVL.

The chain employs TRBV19 and TRBJ2-2, with D tentatively TRBD1 (6 bases). Per germline, CDR1 LNHDA and CDR2 SQIVND (reference sequence). The CDR3 consists of 14 residues. V lost 4 bases and J 12 bases, leaving 18 bases between the germline ends. CDR3 nucleotides: TGTGCCAGTAGTAATTATCGGCGGACAGAAAAGCTGTTTTTT. It is translated as CASSNYRRTEKLFF.

This clonotype was counted ten times or more. V usage is TRBV18 and J usage is TRBJ1-2, with D possibly being TRBD1 (6 bases). The CDR3 contains 14 residues. CDR1 and CDR2 (germline): KGHSH, LQKENI. The V end lost 4 bases, the J end lost 3 bases, and 12 bases lay between the germline ends. Written as DNA, the CDR3 is TGTGCCAGCTCACTCCGGGCAGGGGACTATGGCTACACCTTC. Its protein product is CASSLRAGDYGYTF.

This clonotype was observed many times. The CDR3 protein is CSARGSGRARVYEQYF. CDR3 DNA sequence: TGCAGTGCTAGAGGTAGCGGGAGGGCCAGGGTCTACGAGCAGTACTTC. The chain uses TRBV20-1 and TRBJ2-7, with 11 bases that match TRBD2. There are 16 residues in the CDR3. The J segment lost 3 bases and the V segment lost 1 base, leaving 8 bases of the junction unmatched. The germline gives CDR1 DFQATT, CDR2 SNEGSKA (reference sequence).

This clonotype was recorded a few times. This chain uses TRBV7-2 with TRBJ2-7; D may be TRBD2 (5 bases). Germline V lookup: CDR1 SGHTA, CDR2 FQGNSA. Trimming took 5 bases from V and 2 from J, leaving 19 bases between them. The CDR3 contains 16 residues. CDR3 DNA: TGTGCCAGCAGCGCACAATATGGGCTCGGGGCCTACGAGCAGTACTTC. Protein sequence: CASSAQYGLGAYEQYF.

The chain uses TRBV6-1 and TRBJ1-5, with a possible D match to TRBD1 (5 bases). V lost 6 bases and J 3 bases, leaving 12 bases between the germline ends. This CDR3 has 14 amino acids. From germline, CDR1 is MNHNS and CDR2 SASEGT. The CDR3 reads CASSIGTHNQPQHF. The CDR3 coding sequence is TGTGCCAGCAGCATCGGGACTCACAATCAGCCCCAGCATTTT.